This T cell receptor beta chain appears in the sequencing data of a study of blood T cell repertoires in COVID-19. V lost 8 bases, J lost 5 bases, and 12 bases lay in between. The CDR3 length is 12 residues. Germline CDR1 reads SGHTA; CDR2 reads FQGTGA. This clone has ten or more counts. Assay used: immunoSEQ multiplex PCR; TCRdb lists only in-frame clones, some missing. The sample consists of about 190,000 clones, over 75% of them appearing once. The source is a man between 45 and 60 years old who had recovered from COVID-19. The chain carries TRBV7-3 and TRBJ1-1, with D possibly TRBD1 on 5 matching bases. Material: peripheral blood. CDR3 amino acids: CASGTGGTEAFF. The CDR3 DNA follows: TGTGCCAGCGGAACAGGAGGGACTGAAGCTTTCTTT.